This T cell receptor beta chain stems from a study of blood T cell repertoires in COVID-19. From germline, CDR1 is SNHLY and CDR2 FYNNEI. This CDR3 region has 13 residues. Trimming stripped 6 bases from V and 3 bases from J, with 9 bases between. Some clones are missing from TCRdb's copy, which holds only in-frame ones; the method was immunoSEQ multiplex PCR. In the table there are 300,000 to 400,000 clones, 80% to 90% of which are singletons. Living in 24 US areas, the participants were between 18 and 89 years of age. The chain carries TRBV2 and TRBJ1-3; D possibly corresponds to TRBD1 (5 bases). Sequenced material: PBMCs or T cells enriched from blood (not recorded which). The source of this sequence is a man aged 30 to 45 who had recovered from COVID-19. CDR3 sequence reads: CASRRQGGNTIYF. CDR3 nucleotide sequence: TGTGCCAGCAGGCGGCAGGGTGGAAACACCATATATTTT.